This section outlines one TCR beta chain sequence together with its context. This clone's antigen is unknown. Base quality data are lacking; no much larger clone is found one base away. The data derive from a study of early stage breast cancer tumors (dated by TCRdb to the late 2010s). Notes on the research overall: Of the approximately 15 invasive breast tumors, 12 to 13 were found to be estrogen receptor-positive, progesterone receptor-positive and HER2-negative. About 70% of the 12 ER+/PR+/HER2- tumors were invasive ductal carcinomas, while the other four were invasive lobular carcinomas. On average, each sample had roughly 9.5-fold read coverage. The samples as a whole yielded around 2.5 million detected templates, corresponding to roughly 1 million unique clonotypes.

Overall study outcomes, separate from this receptor: Compared with adjacent normal breast tissue, tumors had about 2.5-fold higher T cell density and higher clonality. Repertoires from blood resembled normal breast more closely than tumor, and using blood as a reference for each tissue separated tumor from normal in about 85% of the 16 patients. Sequencing bulk genomic DNA from unsorted cells could not capture chain pairing or functional markers like CD4, CD8 and FOXP3. Analysis by tumor subtype was prevented by the small cohort size. Enriched TCRB sequences shared across patients were mostly commonly generated sequences, unlikely to play an important role in the tumor microenvironment.

Two independent genomic DNA replicates were amplified for each sample, with approximately 0.5 ug used for blood and around 1.5 ug for tumor or normal breast. TCRB sequencing of genomic DNA was carried out with the ImmunoSeq Intro kit according to the manufacturer's instructions. For absolute quantification, the roughly 32-cycle multiplex PCR included proprietary primers along with spike-in control sequences. An 87-bp fragment spanning the CDR3 and flanking V and J genes was sequenced with single-end 150-bp reads. Each lane of an Illumina MiSeq running version 3.0 chemistry carried seven multiplexed samples, with two replicates apiece. In the source study's methods: The vendor's proprietary pipeline processed the raw data and merged both replicates into a single result for each sample. Productive rearrangements sharing the V-gene family, CDR3 amino acid sequence and J-gene segment were defined as clonotypes. To compute clonality, the normalized Shannon entropy (Pielou evenness) of TCRB abundances was subtracted from 1. To estimate T cell density, the total number of templates was divided by the number of input cells, which was inferred from the amount of DNA input. Recon with default parameters was used to estimate total repertoire diversity and clonality. Tumor-enriched clonotypes were defined as having over 0.1% abundance in tumor and at least 32-fold higher abundance than in normal breast. Held by TCRdb, this immuneACCESS table contains in-frame sequences only and omits some clones. Under half of the omission traces to an unresolved V gene where checked; the cause of the rest is unknown. That table supplies the V and J calls and clone size; D and trimming were determined from the DNA. Within this sample are about 9,600 clones, with 66% of them counted one time only. Jointly, the top ten make up less than 9% of the sample.

Dicing about 20-55 mg of tumor tissue typically gave a DNA yield of more than 2.5 ug. The study profiled bulk TCR beta-chain repertoires in matched peripheral blood, tumor and adjacent normal breast tissue taken from roughly 17 patients with early-stage breast cancer. After resection, visually identified tumor tissue was excised and placed in prechilled RNAlater. Using a TissueLyser II, about 17-55 mg of tumor tissue was diced and homogenized in RLTplus buffer with beta-mercaptoethanol and antifoaming agent. The Qiagen AllPrep DNA/RNA Mini kit was used to extract genomic DNA. The junction carries 11 bases between V and J, which are trimmed by 3 bases and 2 bases respectively. In the germline V gene, CDR1 corresponds to MNHNS and CDR2 to SASEGT. The CDR3 runs 15 residues from the cysteine to the phenylalanine. The CDR3 DNA has 45 bases and is translated from base 1.

This sequence uses TRBV6-1 and TRBJ1-3, with a tentative D gene TRBD1 over 5 matching bases. Sequencing used breast tumor tissue. This clonotype originated in a person between 45 and 65 years old with breast cancer. CDR3 region: CASSESGPAGNTIYF. The sequence in DNA is TGTGCCAGCAGTGAGTCGGGGCCTGCTGGAAACACCATATATTTT.